The clone carrying this T cell receptor beta chain was seen a handful of times. Its antigen is unknown. This PCR relied on a set of 60 Vbeta primers and 13 Jbeta primers. The data were produced by immunoSEQ multiplex PCR, yet TCRdb's version contains in-frame clones alone and is incomplete. The repertoire holds about 140,000 clones, 70% seen once, with 1.5% to 2% in the top ten. The data derive from a study of cytomegalovirus exposure and HLA in healthy donors. Germline values: CDR1 SGHKS, CDR2 YYEKEE (reference sequence). Trimming stripped 0 bases from V and 0 bases from J, with 13 bases between. CDR3 length: 18 amino acids. Study results and caveats: Indistinguishability led to the exclusion of some V segments, TRBV6-2 and TRBV6-3 included. Later work found that TCR association rates differed between HLA loci; DRB1 had the most and HLA-C the fewest. A later analysis linked around 15,000 TCR beta sequences to HLA alleles at 0.05 false discovery rate. In a later analysis, V- and J-gene trimming of beta chains associated with a DCLRE1C missense variant, replicated independently.

V is TRBV5-5 and J is TRBJ2-6, with D perhaps TRBD2 (6 bases). The specimen was PBMCs. The sequence came from a woman aged 25 to 45 in good health and CMV-seronegative. The CDR3 DNA reads TGTGCCAGCAGCTTGGTAGCGGAGTTACTCTCTGGGGCCAACGTCCTGACTTTC. This encodes CASSLVAELLSGANVLTF.